This paragraph covers one T cell receptor (beta chain) sequence. What it recognizes is unknown. Germline CDR1 reads MNHEY; CDR2 reads SMNVEV (reference sequence). The germline V and J ends were trimmed by 3 bases and 5 bases, with 7 bases remaining between them. The CDR3 loop spans 13 amino acids. The data were obtained in a study of T cells in localized non-small cell lung cancer. Sequenced by immunoSEQ multiplex PCR; TCRdb stores in-frame clones only, minus some. Of under 35,000 clones in the sample, approximately 86% are singletons; the top ten hold 4% to 4.5%. Overall study results and limits: A higher density of T cells in blood coincided with extended overall survival. Median detection of top 100 tumor clones in adjacent lung was 55 to 60 clones.

Material: peripheral blood mononuclear cells, obtained before any cancer treatment. The receptor's source is a woman aged 35-75 years with stage III lung adenocarcinoma. V usage is TRBV27 and J usage is TRBJ2-2, with unresolved D. As DNA, the CDR3 is TGTGCCAGCAGTTTGGTCGAAACCGGGGAGCTGTTTTTT. Translating it yields CASSLVETGELFF.